This TCR beta chain was captured by sequencing in a study of cytomegalovirus exposure and HLA in healthy donors. Findings and limits, study-wide: Researchers reported that a few CMV-associated chains were confirmed in vitro as CMV antigen-specific. Data from an earlier analysis indicated that most TCR beta V segments were productive either about 90% or about 30% of the time. Most TCR sequences were uncommon, yet certain public TCRs appeared in many donors. Sequencing likely produced, as an artifact, a cluster of highly shared sequence variants.

This clone has a single count. Its antigen remains unidentified. Primers for the PCR totalled 60 Vbeta and 13 Jbeta. Generated by immunoSEQ multiplex PCR, the TCRdb table keeps only in-frame clones and is missing some. The table has more than 130,000 clones, 73% seen once. The sequenced material came from PBMCs. The sequence came from a human donor in good health.

The CDR3 region has the DNA TGTGCCAGCAGCCGGGACAGGGAGTACGACGAGCAGTACTTC. Its protein product is CASSRDREYDEQYF. The rearrangement joins TRBV6-1 to TRBJ2-7, with 9 bases that match TRBD1. From germline, CDR1 is MNHNS and CDR2 SASEGT. The trim removed 6 bases at V and 5 bases at J, leaving 8 bases unmatched. This CDR3 region has 14 residues.